This entry concerns a single T cell receptor beta chain. The antigen is undetermined. These data are taken from a study of T cells in localized non-small cell lung cancer. Study observations and caveats: Among blood samples, higher T cell density accompanied longer overall survival. Heterogeneity within the tumor remains possible, as just one region underwent sequencing. Among the tissues sampled, uninvolved adjacent lung had the highest T cell clonality, above tumor. For the top 100 tumor clones, a median approximately 61 also appeared in adjacent lung.

Germline assignment: CDR1 LNHDA and CDR2 SQIVND (reference sequence). The CDR3 sequence is 14 residues long. Trimming removed 5 bases from V and 5 bases from J, with 15 bases in between. The assay was immunoSEQ multiplex PCR, and TCRdb's table has in-frame clones only and misses some. The sample consists of 15,000 to 25,000 clones, around 83% of them appearing once. This TCR was sampled from a man between 40 and 75 years old with stage I lung adenocarcinoma. This material consisted of peripheral blood, taken before any cancer treatment. The rearrangement links TRBV19 to TRBJ2-5; D may match TRBD1 or TRBD2 (6 bases each). CDR3 DNA: TGTGCCAGTAGTCTTGGAGGGGGTTTGGAGACCCAGTACTTC. This sequence encodes CASSLGGGLETQYF.